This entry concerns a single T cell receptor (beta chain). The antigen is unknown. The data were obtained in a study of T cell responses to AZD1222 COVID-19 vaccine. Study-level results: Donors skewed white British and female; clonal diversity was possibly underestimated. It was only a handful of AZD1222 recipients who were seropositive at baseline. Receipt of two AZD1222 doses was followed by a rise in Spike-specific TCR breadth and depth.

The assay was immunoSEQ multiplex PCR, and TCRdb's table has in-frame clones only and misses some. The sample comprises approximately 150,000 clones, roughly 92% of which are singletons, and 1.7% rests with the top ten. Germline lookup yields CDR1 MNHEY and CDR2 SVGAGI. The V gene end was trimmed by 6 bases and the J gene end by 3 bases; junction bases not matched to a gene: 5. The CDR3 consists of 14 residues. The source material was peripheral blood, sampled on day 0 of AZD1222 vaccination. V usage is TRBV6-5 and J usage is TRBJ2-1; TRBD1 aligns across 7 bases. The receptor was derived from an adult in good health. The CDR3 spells CASRSRGSYNEQFF. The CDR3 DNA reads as TGTGCCAGCAGGTCCAGGGGGAGCTACAATGAGCAGTTCTTC.